Sequencing of this T cell receptor (beta chain) was carried out in a study of T cells after yellow fever vaccination. MiXCR was run by TCRdb on the 5' RACE reads, yielding one entry per CDR3 protein. The table records about 360,000 distinct CDR3 sequences, 6.2% of them present only once. J was trimmed by 2 bases and V by 0 bases; bases with no gene match: 8. This CDR3 spans 17 amino acids. Germline assignment: CDR1 MNHEY and CDR2 SMNVEV (reference sequence). The chain combines TRBV27 with TRBJ2-7, with 9 bases fitting TRBD1. This sequence originates from a man between 25 and 39 years old who received the YFV17D yellow fever vaccine. The sequences come from PBMCs, collected 5 days after the yellow fever booster vaccination. The CDR3 protein is CASSLSPTGTGTYEQYF. The CDR3 bases are TGTGCCAGCAGTTTATCCCCCACCGGGACAGGGACCTACGAGCAGTACTTC.